This note documents a single TCR beta chain sequence. The data derive from a study of blood T cell repertoires in COVID-19. In the study overall: From T cells, B-cell-depleted T cells, or PBMCs came the material, which was cDNA or gDNA.

A Seattle source enrolled patients during active infection and followed them longitudinally. Germline trimming cut 7 bases from V and 4 bases from J; bases unmatched to any gene: 8. CDR3 length: 16 residues. In germline, CDR1 is SNHLY, CDR2 FYNNEI. In the source study's methods: Cell counts per sample came from amplifying reference gene primers. Clones were read by immunoSEQ multiplex PCR, and TCRdb kept only the in-frame ones, dropping some. V, J and clone size are those of that table, while D and trimming were read from the DNA. The sample lists 120,000 or so clones, over 75% occurring once. V and J are TRBV2 and TRBJ2-2; 11 nucleotides match TRBD2. This sequence originates from a man in his thirties or forties with COVID-19, enrolled during active disease. Sequencing used peripheral blood. This chain's CDR3 is CASTSSGRHLTGELFF. In DNA, the CDR3 is TGTGCCAGCACATCTAGCGGGAGGCATCTCACCGGGGAGCTGTTTTTT.